These T cell receptor beta chains were read from a single sample in a study of CD8+ T cells in alopecia areata. Data came from immunoSEQ multiplex PCR; TCRdb stores just in-frame clones and leaves some out. The sample has about 160,000 clones; about three fifths are singletons. Sequencing was performed on CD4+ T cells sorted from blood, taken at week 4, from a patient treated with tofacitinib. The receptors originated from a human donor with alopecia areata. CDR3s include the opening cysteine and the closing phenylalanine or tryptophan. The order of the fields is J gene, clone size, V gene, D gene, CDR3 protein, CDR3 DNA. D genes are given only for firm matches. Clone size is stated in some rows and not others, as once, few, many or a class when expanded.

TRBJ2-1 . TRBV4-1 TRBD2 CASSLLALAGYEQFF TGCGCCAGCAGCCTTCTGGCGTTAGCGGGGTATGAGCAGTTCTTC
TRBJ2-3 . TRBV25-1 TRBD2 CASSYRDSGAPDTQYF TGTGCCAGCAGTTACCGGGATAGCGGGGCACCGGATACGCAGTATTTT
TRBJ2-1 once TRBV6-5 . CASSYGNEEQFF TGTGCCAGCAGTTACGGCAACGAGGAGCAGTTCTTC
TRBJ2-6 . TRBV25-1 . CASSVTTGANVLTF TGTGCCAGCAGTGTGACAACCGGGGCCAACGTCCTGACTTTC
TRBJ2-3 . TRBV5-6 TRBD1 CASSHGTVGTDTQYF TGTGCCAGCAGCCACGGGACAGTAGGCACAGATACGCAGTATTTT
TRBJ2-7 . TRBV30 . CAWDHGAYEQYF TGTGCCTGGGACCACGGGGCCTACGAGCAGTACTTC
TRBJ2-7 . TRBV7-6 . CASSLGQGAEQYF TGTGCCAGCAGCTTAGGCCAGGGTGCCGAGCAGTACTTC
TRBJ2-7 few TRBV6-5 TRBD2 CASSRAGVRNEQYF TGTGCCAGCAGCCGGGCGGGGGTGCGGAACGAGCAGTACTTC
TRBJ1-2 . TRBV6-5 TRBD1 CASRTGDYGYTF TGTGCCAGCAGAACAGGGGACTATGGCTACACCTTC
TRBJ2-1 . TRBV29-1 . CSTDRNYNEQFF TGCAGTACAGACAGAAACTACAATGAGCAGTTCTTC
TRBJ1-2 few TRBV30 . CAWSRTDSYGYTF TGTGCCTGGAGTAGGACAGATTCCTATGGCTACACCTTC
TRBJ2-5 . TRBV19 TRBD1 CASSIARTGTRETQYF TGTGCCAGTAGTATAGCCCGGACAGGGACCCGGGAGACCCAGTACTTC
TRBJ1-2 . TRBV5-1 . CASSRSGSQLYGYTF TGCGCCAGCAGCCGCTCGGGATCTCAGCTCTATGGCTACACCTTC
TRBJ2-3 . TRBV30 TRBD2 CAWSVSGGSSSTDTQYF TGTGCCTGGAGTGTAAGCGGGGGGTCCTCTAGCACAGATACGCAGTATTTT
TRBJ1-6 . TRBV4-2 TRBD1 CASSQVDRGNSPLHF TGTGCCAGCAGCCAAGTGGACAGGGGGAATTCACCCCTCCACTTT
TRBJ2-2 . TRBV11-2 . CASSRRGQSNTGELFF TGTGCCAGCTCTCGTCGTGGGCAGAGCAACACCGGGGAGCTGTTTTTT
TRBJ2-7 . TRBV29-1 . CSVEGRADGEQYF TGCAGCGTCGAGGGGCGGGCTGACGGGGAGCAGTACTTC
TRBJ2-7 . TRBV4-1 TRBD1 CASSKGQEYEQYF TGCGCCAGCAGCAAGGGACAGGAGTACGAGCAGTACTTC
TRBJ2-2 . TRBV4-1 . CASSQDRGRTGELFF TGCGCCAGCAGCCAAGACAGGGGCCGCACCGGGGAGCTGTTTTTT
TRBJ1-5 . TRBV5-6 . CASSSEGGRPQHF TGTGCCAGCAGCTCGGAGGGGGGAAGACCCCAGCATTTT
TRBJ2-6 . TRBV25-1 . CASSDDIASLTF TGTGCCAGCAGTGATGACATAGCTTCCCTGACTTTC
TRBJ2-5 . TRBV29-1 . CSVNGQSETQYF TGCAGCGTTAATGGCCAATCGGAGACCCAGTACTTC
TRBJ2-5 . TRBV6-6 TRBD2 CASSRTSAQETQYF TGTGCCAGCAGCAGGACTAGCGCGCAAGAGACCCAGTACTTC
TRBJ2-3 . TRBV7-9 . CASSFPGLTDTQYF TGTGCCAGCAGCTTCCCGGGGCTGACAGATACGCAGTATTTT
TRBJ2-1 . TRBV12-5 TRBD1 CASGLVRTGGLHNEQFF TGTGCTAGTGGTTTGGTACGGACAGGGGGACTTCACAATGAGCAGTTCTTC
TRBJ2-1 few TRBV27 TRBD2 CASSPLAGGLYNEQFF TGTGCCAGCAGTCCCCTAGCGGGGGGGCTGTACAATGAGCAGTTCTTC
TRBJ1-2 . TRBV29-1 . CSVETGYGYTF TGCAGCGTCGAAACAGGTTATGGCTACACCTTC
TRBJ1-2 few TRBV7-9 . CASSFSGKGGYTF TGTGCCAGCAGCTTTTCAGGGAAGGGTGGCTACACCTTC
TRBJ1-2 . TRBV6-5 TRBD1 CASSRRTGHNYGYTF TGTGCCAGCAGTCGTAGGACAGGGCACAACTATGGCTACACCTTC
TRBJ2-3 . TRBV18 . CASSPLSASSTDTQYF TGTGCCAGCTCACCTCTATCGGCGTCTAGCACAGATACGCAGTATTTT
TRBJ1-1 . TRBV6-5 . CASNYGKLNTEAFF TGTGCCAGCAATTACGGCAAACTGAACACTGAAGCTTTCTTT
TRBJ2-3 . TRBV11-2 . CASSLEAGDTQYF TGTGCCAGCAGCTTAGAAGCCGGAGATACGCAGTATTTT
TRBJ2-5 once TRBV11-2 . CASSANREETQYF TGTGCCAGCAGCGCGAACAGGGAAGAGACCCAGTACTTC
TRBJ2-7 . TRBV4-1 TRBD2 CASSQDPGGTYEQYF TGCGCCAGCAGCCAAGATCCGGGAGGGACCTACGAGCAGTACTTC
TRBJ2-6 once TRBV4-1 . CASSQDLSGANVLTF TGCGCCAGCAGCCAAGATCTCTCTGGGGCCAACGTCCTGACTTTC
TRBJ1-2 . TRBV29-1 . CSVESGVSYGYTF TGCAGCGTTGAGTCGGGGGTGAGCTATGGCTACACCTTC
TRBJ2-7 few TRBV29-1 . CSGVGQSYEQYF TGCAGCGGTGTAGGACAGTCCTACGAGCAGTACTTC
TRBJ2-3 . TRBV30 . CAWSHRGGSSDTQYF TGTGCCTGGAGCCACCGCGGAGGGAGTTCAGATACGCAGTATTTT
TRBJ2-2 . TRBV6-5 . CASRMGGRNGELFF TGTGCCAGCAGGATGGGGGGCCGGAACGGGGAGCTGTTTTTT
TRBJ2-5 . TRBV29-1 . CSVETGRRTQYF TGCAGCGTTGAGACTGGAAGGAGGACCCAGTACTTC
TRBJ1-2 . TRBV30 TRBD1 CAWSVPGQGTYGYTF TGTGCCTGGAGTGTTCCGGGACAGGGGACCTATGGCTACACCTTC
TRBJ2-5 once TRBV29-1 TRBD2 CSVESSGGLETQYF TGCAGCGTTGAGTCTAGCGGGGGGCTCGAGACCCAGTACTTC
TRBJ2-5 . TRBV7-9 . CASTLIVGGQETQYF TGTGCCAGCACCTTAATTGTAGGGGGCCAAGAGACCCAGTACTTC
TRBJ1-2 . TRBV18 . CASSPSAEYGYTF TGTGCCAGCTCCCCTTCCGCAGAGTATGGCTACACCTTC
TRBJ1-1 few TRBV19 . CASSVVVNTEAFF TGTGCCAGTAGTGTGGTGGTGAACACTGAAGCTTTCTTT
TRBJ2-5 . TRBV11-2 . CASSLKETQYF TGTGCCAGCAGCTTGAAAGAGACCCAGTACTTC